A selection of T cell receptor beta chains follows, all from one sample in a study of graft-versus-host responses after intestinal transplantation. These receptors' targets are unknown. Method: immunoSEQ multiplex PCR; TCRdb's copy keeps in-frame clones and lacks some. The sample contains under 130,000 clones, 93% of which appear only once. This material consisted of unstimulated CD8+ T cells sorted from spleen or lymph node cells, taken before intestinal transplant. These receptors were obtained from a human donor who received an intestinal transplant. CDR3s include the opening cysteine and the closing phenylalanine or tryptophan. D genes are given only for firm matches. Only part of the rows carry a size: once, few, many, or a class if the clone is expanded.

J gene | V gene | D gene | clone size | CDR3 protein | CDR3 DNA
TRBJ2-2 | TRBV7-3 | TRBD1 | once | CASSLGQTNTGELFF | TGTGCCAGCAGCTTGGGACAGACGAACACCGGGGAGCTGTTTTTT
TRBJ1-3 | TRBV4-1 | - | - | CASSQDGWTAGNTIYF | TGCGCCAGCAGCCAAGATGGTTGGACTGCGGGAAACACCATATATTTT
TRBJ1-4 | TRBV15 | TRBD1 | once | CATSSPGGEKLFF | TGTGCCACCAGCTCTCCAGGGGGTGAAAAACTGTTTTTT
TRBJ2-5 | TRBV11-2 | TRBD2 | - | CASSPRETRGEQETQYF | TGTGCCAGCAGCCCACGGGAAACCCGGGGGGAACAAGAGACCCAGTACTTC
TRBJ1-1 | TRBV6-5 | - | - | CASSYSSLNTEAFF | TGTGCCAGCAGTTACAGTTCTCTGAACACTGAAGCTTTCTTT
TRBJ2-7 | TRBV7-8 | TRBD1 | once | CASRQRGQGSYEQYF | TGTGCCAGCAGACAACGGGGACAGGGATCCTACGAGCAGTACTTC
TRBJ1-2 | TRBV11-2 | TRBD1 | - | CASSFSRTGGDGGYTF | TGTGCCAGCAGCTTTAGTCGGACAGGGGGCGACGGTGGCTACACCTTC
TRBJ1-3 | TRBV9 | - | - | CASSVEGDTSGNTIYF | TGTGCCAGCAGCGTCGAGGGGGACACCTCTGGAAACACCATATATTTT
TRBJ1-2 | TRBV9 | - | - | CASSVGGQRNYGYTF | TGTGCCAGCAGCGTAGGAGGACAGCGTAACTATGGCTACACCTTC
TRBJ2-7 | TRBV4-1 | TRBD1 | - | CASSQDVGGQGTYREQYF | TGCGCCAGCAGCCAAGATGTAGGAGGACAGGGTACCTACCGCGAGCAGTACTTC
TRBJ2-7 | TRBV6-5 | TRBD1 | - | CASSYSGQGGYEQYF | TGTGCCAGCAGTTATTCGGGACAGGGGGGTTACGAGCAGTACTTC
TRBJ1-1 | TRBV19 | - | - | CASTMGTTGWDTEAFF | TGTGCCAGTACCATGGGAACAACAGGGTGGGACACTGAAGCTTTCTTT
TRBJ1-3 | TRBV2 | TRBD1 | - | CASSVGTGAGNTIYF | TGTGCCAGCAGTGTCGGGACAGGAGCAGGAAACACCATATATTTT
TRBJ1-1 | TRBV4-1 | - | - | CASSQMNTEAFF | TGCGCCAGCAGCCAGATGAACACTGAAGCTTTCTTT
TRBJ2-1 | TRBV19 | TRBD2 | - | CASSIVAGASYNEQFF | TGTGCCAGTAGTATTGTAGCGGGGGCGTCCTACAATGAGCAGTTCTTC
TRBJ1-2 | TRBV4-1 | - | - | CASSQEVADRRRDYGYTF | TGCGCCAGCAGCCAAGAAGTGGCCGACCGGCGGAGGGACTATGGCTACACCTTC
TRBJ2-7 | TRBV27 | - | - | CASSLSGGLEQYF | TGTGCCAGCAGTTTATCGGGGGGACTTGAGCAGTACTTC
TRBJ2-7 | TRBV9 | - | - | CASSGIQGGQDEQYF | TGTGCCAGCAGCGGGATTCAAGGGGGGCAGGACGAGCAGTACTTC
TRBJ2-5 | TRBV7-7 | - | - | CASSWSPQETQYF | TGTGCCAGCAGTTGGTCGCCCCAAGAGACCCAGTACTTC
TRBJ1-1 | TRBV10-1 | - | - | CASREGMNTEAFF | TGCGCCAGCAGGGAGGGGATGAACACTGAAGCTTTCTTT
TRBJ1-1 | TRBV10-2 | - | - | CASSESPVLNTEAFF | TGCGCCAGCAGTGAGTCTCCAGTCTTGAACACTGAAGCTTTCTTT
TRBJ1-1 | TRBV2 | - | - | CASSIILGLNTEAFF | TGTGCCAGCAGTATTATTTTGGGGCTGAACACTGAAGCTTTCTTT
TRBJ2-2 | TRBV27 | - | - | CASSILHRQAPATGELFF | TGTGCCAGCAGTATCTTACACCGACAGGCCCCGGCTACCGGGGAGCTGTTTTTT
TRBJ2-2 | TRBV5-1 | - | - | CASSLASTGELFF | TGCGCCAGCAGCTTGGCCAGCACCGGGGAGCTGTTTTTT
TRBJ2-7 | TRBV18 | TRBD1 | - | CASSPPGQGF | TGTGCCAGCTCACCACCGGGACAGGGCTTC
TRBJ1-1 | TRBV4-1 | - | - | CASSQEESIGIEAFF | TGCGCCAGCAGCCAAGAAGAAAGTATTGGGATAGAAGCTTTCTTT
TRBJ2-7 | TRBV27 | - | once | CASSPRTTGSYEQYF | TGTGCCAGCAGTCCCCGTACGACAGGTTCCTACGAGCAGTACTTC
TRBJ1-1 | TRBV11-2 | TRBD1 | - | CASSRDRGVTNTEAFF | TGTGCCAGCAGCCGGGACAGGGGAGTCACGAACACTGAAGCTTTCTTT
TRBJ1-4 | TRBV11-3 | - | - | CASSATGSLSEKLFF | TGTGCCAGCAGCGCGACCGGGTCTCTAAGTGAAAAACTGTTTTTT
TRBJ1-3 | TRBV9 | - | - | CASSVGFGPLSGNTIYF | TGTGCCAGCAGCGTCGGGTTCGGGCCCCTCTCTGGAAACACCATATATTTT
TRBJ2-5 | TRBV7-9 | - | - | CASSPFGLEYQETQYF | TGTGCCAGCAGCCCTTTTGGTCTAGAGTACCAAGAGACCCAGTACTTC
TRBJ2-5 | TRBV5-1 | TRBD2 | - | CASSPPQRGGISGETQYF | TGCGCCAGCAGTCCCCCCCAGCGGGGGGGCATTTCGGGAGAGACCCAGTACTTC
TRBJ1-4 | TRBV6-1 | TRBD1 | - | CASSELGQGSGEKLFF | TGTGCCAGCAGTGAATTGGGACAGGGAAGTGGTGAAAAACTGTTTTTT
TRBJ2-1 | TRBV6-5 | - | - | CASKRGGYNEQFF | TGTGCCAGCAAGCGAGGCGGCTACAATGAGCAGTTCTTC
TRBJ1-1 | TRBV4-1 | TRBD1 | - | CASSQSGQGATEAFF | TGCGCCAGCAGCCAATCCGGACAGGGGGCCACTGAAGCTTTCTTT
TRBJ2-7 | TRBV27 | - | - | CASSFFEGGQYEQYF | TGTGCCAGCAGTTTTTTCGAAGGAGGGCAATACGAGCAGTACTTC
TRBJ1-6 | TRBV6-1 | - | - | CASSEGSGALWYANSPLHF | TGTGCCAGCAGTGAAGGGTCGGGTGCATTATGGTATGCTAATTCACCCCTCCACTTT
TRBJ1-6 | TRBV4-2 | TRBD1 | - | CASSPRQGTYNSPLHF | TGTGCCAGCAGCCCCCGACAGGGCACCTATAATTCACCCCTCCACTTT
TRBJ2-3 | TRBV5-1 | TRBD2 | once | CASSFRGGSTDTQYF | TGCGCCAGCAGCTTCCGGGGGGGTAGCACAGATACGCAGTATTTT
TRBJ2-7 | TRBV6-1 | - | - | CASSEGGSPYEQYF | TGTGCCAGCAGTGAAGGGGGCAGTCCCTACGAGCAGTACTTC
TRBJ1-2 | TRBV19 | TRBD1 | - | CASSTGSGQNYGYTF | TGTGCCAGTAGTACGGGGTCGGGACAGAACTATGGCTACACCTTC
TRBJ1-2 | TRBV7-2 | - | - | CASSLAFRSTPLVNGYTF | TGTGCCAGCAGCTTAGCGTTTAGGTCAACACCCTTAGTGAATGGCTACACCTTC
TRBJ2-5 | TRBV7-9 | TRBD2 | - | CASSLARLAGYQETQYF | TGTGCCAGCAGCTTAGCGCGTCTAGCGGGGTACCAAGAGACCCAGTACTTC
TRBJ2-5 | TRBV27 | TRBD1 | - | CASSLTGTGYLQETQYF | TGTGCCAGCAGTTTAACCGGGACAGGCTACCTCCAAGAGACCCAGTACTTC
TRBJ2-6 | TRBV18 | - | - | CASSLGVSGANVLTF | TGTGCCAGCTCACTGGGAGTCTCTGGGGCCAACGTCCTGACTTTC
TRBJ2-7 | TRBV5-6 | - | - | CASRVGSSYEQYF | TGTGCCAGCAGAGTGGGGAGCTCCTACGAGCAGTACTTC
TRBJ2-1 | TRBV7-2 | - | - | CASSFGVYVYNEQFF | TGTGCCAGCAGCTTTGGGGTGTACGTTTACAATGAGCAGTTCTTC
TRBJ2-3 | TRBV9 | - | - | CASSGEFVDTQYF | TGTGCCAGCAGCGGGGAATTTGTTGATACGCAGTATTTT
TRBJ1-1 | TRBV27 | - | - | CASSRTPRAEAFF | TGTGCCAGCAGTCGGACTCCGAGGGCTGAAGCTTTCTTT
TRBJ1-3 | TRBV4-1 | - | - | CASSPLNTNRAFGNTIYF | TGCGCCAGCAGCCCATTAAATACCAATCGGGCTTTCGGAAACACCATATATTTT
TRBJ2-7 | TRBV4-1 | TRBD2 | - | CASSRTTGTNYEQYF | TGCGCCAGCAGCCGTACAACTGGGACTAACTACGAGCAGTACTTC